A selection of T cell receptor beta chains follows, all from one sample in a study of control samples from healthy donors and cancer patients. Repertoires were generated with immunoSEQ multiplex PCR, while TCRdb's copy carries only in-frame clones and drops some. The data show roughly 38,000 clones, approximately 87% seen once. The sample taken for sequencing was blood. These TCRs come from a man between 60 and 70 years old in good health. CDR3s include the opening cysteine and the closing phenylalanine or tryptophan. D genes are given only for firm matches. Rows may omit the clone size; those that give it use once, few, many or a size class.

TRBV6-2/TRBV6-3	TRBJ1-2	NA	NA	CASSYSAGQSIYGYTF	TGTGCCAGCAGTTACTCTGCAGGACAGAGTATCTATGGCTACACCTTC
TRBV28	TRBJ2-3	NA	TRBD1	CASSRTGTSTDTQYF	TGTGCCAGCAGTCGGACAGGCACTAGCACAGATACGCAGTATTTT
TRBV30	TRBJ1-6	NA	TRBD1	CAWSGREGTGNSPLHF	TGTGCCTGGAGTGGCCGAGAGGGGACAGGAAATTCACCCCTCCACTTT
TRBV5-1	TRBJ1-1	NA	NA	CASSLTGPDRNTEAFF	TGCGCCAGCAGCTTGACAGGGCCGGACCGAAACACTGAAGCTTTCTTT
TRBV27	TRBJ2-2	NA	NA	CASRGSAGKTGELFF	TGTGCCAGCAGAGGGTCGGCGGGGAAAACCGGGGAGCTGTTTTTT
TRBV2	TRBJ2-2	once	NA	CASSDAHRFTGSRGETGELFF	TGTGCCAGCAGTGACGCCCACAGATTCACAGGGTCCCGAGGGGAGACCGGGGAGCTGTTTTTT
TRBV19	TRBJ1-5	NA	TRBD1	CASSILGTDNQPQHF	TGTGCCAGTAGTATCCTCGGGACAGACAATCAGCCCCAGCATTTT
TRBV28	TRBJ1-2	NA	NA	CASSLGGIGEGYTF	TGTGCCAGCAGTCTGGGTGGGATCGGGGAAGGCTACACCTTC
TRBV6-2/TRBV6-3	TRBJ1-3	NA	NA	CASSYSKAERRRKENTIYF	TGTGCCAGCAGTTACTCGAAAGCCGAGCGCAGGCGGAAAGAAAACACCATATATTTT
TRBV23-1	TRBJ2-5	NA	NA	CASSRSDGRTQKTQGQETQYF	TGCGCCAGCAGTCGATCGGACGGACGAACACAAAAAACCCAGGGACAAGAGACCCAGTACTTC
TRBV28	TRBJ1-4	once	NA	CASLTGGPNEKLFF	TGTGCCAGTTTGACGGGTGGGCCGAATGAAAAACTGTTTTTT
TRBV5-4	TRBJ2-7	NA	NA	CASSFPKGGVYEQYF	TGTGCCAGCAGCTTCCCTAAAGGGGGGGTTTACGAGCAGTACTTC
TRBV6-2/TRBV6-3	TRBJ2-7	NA	NA	CASSYSGSPSYEQYF	TGTGCCAGCAGTTACTCGGGCAGTCCCTCCTACGAGCAGTACTTC
TRBV19	TRBJ1-6	NA	NA	CASSITGGRSNSPLHF	TGTGCCAGTAGTATAACGGGGGGACGGAGCAATTCACCCCTCCACTTT
TRBV11-3	TRBJ2-1	NA	NA	CASSLMGRERPYNEQFF	TGTGCCAGCAGCTTAATGGGTAGGGAGAGGCCCTACAATGAGCAGTTCTTC
TRBV2	TRBJ2-1	NA	NA	CASSEEGKGSHEQFF	TGTGCCAGCAGTGAAGAAGGGAAGGGGTCCCATGAGCAGTTCTTC
TRBV10-3	TRBJ1-5	NA	NA	CAISDLGGNQPQHF	TGTGCCATCAGTGATTTGGGGGGAAATCAGCCCCAGCATTTT